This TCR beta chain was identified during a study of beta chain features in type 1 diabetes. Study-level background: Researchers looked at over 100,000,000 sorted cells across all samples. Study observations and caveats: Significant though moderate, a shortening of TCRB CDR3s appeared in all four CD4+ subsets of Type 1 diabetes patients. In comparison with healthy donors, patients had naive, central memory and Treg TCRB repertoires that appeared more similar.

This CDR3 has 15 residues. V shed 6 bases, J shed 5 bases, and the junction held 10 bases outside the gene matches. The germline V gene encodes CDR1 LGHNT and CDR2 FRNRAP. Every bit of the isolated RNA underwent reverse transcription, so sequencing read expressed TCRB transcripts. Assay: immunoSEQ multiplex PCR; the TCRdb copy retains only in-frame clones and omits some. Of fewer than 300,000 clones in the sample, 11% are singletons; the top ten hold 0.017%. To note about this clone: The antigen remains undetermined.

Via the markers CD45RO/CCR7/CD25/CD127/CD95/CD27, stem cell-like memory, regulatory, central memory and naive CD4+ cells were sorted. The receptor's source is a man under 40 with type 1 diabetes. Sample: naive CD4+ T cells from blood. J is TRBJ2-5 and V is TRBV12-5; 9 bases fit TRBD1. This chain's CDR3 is CASGPGQGRDETQYF. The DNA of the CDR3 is TGTGCTAGTGGCCCCGGACAGGGGAGGGATGAGACCCAGTACTTC.